The sequence of this T cell receptor beta chain was determined in a study of shared clonotypes between healthy human individuals. Study overall: CD4 naive and CD4 memory each took three plates per donor, while CD8 naive took two and CD8 memory one. Study findings and constraints: Represented genetic and exposure-history diversity was restricted by having few donors. Clonotypes not shared had lower generation probabilities than those common to all four donors.

A note on this clone: Antigen unknown. This specimen includes other DNA sequences encoding the same CDR3.

Genomic DNA (from each subset) was split evenly across several immunoSEQ plates. Only in-frame clones appear in the TCRdb table, and some are missing; sequencing was by immunoSEQ multiplex PCR. The sample lists about a million clones, roughly 80% occurring once. This CDR3 contains 13 residues. Trimming took 5 bases from V and 2 from J, leaving 11 bases between them. Germline V lookup: CDR1 SGHRS, CDR2 YFSETQ. The origin of this receptor is a man between 18 and 29 years old in good health. The sequenced material came from memory CD4+ T cells sorted from blood. Subset noted: CD45RA-negative fraction. This chain joins TRBV5-1 and TRBJ2-7, with D perhaps TRBD2 (5 bases). The CDR3 loop is CASSPGSTYEQYF. CDR3 in DNA: TGCGCCAGCAGTCCGGGATCTACCTACGAGCAGTACTTC.